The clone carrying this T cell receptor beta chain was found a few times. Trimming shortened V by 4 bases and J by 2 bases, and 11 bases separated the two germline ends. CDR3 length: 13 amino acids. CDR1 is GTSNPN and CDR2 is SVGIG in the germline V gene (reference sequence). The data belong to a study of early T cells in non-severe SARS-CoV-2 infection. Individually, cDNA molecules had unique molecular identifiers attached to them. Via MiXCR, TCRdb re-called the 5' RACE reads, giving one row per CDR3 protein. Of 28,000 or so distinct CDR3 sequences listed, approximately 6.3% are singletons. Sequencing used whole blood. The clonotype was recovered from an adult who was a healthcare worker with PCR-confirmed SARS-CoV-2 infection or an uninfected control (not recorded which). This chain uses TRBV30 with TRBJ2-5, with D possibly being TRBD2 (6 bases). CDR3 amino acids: CAWNRAGQETQYF. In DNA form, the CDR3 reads TGTGCCTGGAACCGGGCGGGACAAGAGACCCAGTACTTC.